The 28 T cell receptor beta chains given below trace back to one sample, sequenced in a study of blood T cell repertoires in COVID-19. This table comes from immunoSEQ multiplex PCR, and its TCRdb copy is limited to in-frame clones, with some not included. The profile shows 150,000 to 200,000 clones, under 90% of them singletons. The sequencing input was peripheral blood. These receptors were taken from a woman in her 70s with COVID-19, enrolled during active disease.

This sequence joins TRBV7-2 and TRBJ1-1; the D gene is possibly TRBD1 (6 bases). This CDR3 contains 13 residues. Per the germline V gene, CDR1 is SGHTA and CDR2 is FQGNSA. The germline V and J ends were trimmed by 2 bases and 6 bases, with 10 bases remaining between them. CDR3 amino acids: CASSLQGWAEAFF. The DNA for the CDR3 is TGTGCCAGCAGCTTACAGGGGTGGGCTGAAGCTTTCTTT.

The J gene is TRBJ1-1, the V gene TRBV5-6; D uncertain. The CDR3 is made up of 15 amino acids. With 6 bases removed from V and 1 base from J, the gap between germline ends came to 16 bases. The germline V gene has CDR1 SGHDT and CDR2 YYEEEE. The chain's CDR3 is CASIRGSDWNTEAFF. In DNA, the CDR3 is TGTGCCAGCATTCGAGGGAGTGATTGGAACACTGAAGCTTTCTTT.

The chain joins TRBV28 to TRBJ1-4, with D unresolved. With 7 bases removed from V and 3 bases from J, the gap between germline ends came to 9 bases. Per the germline V gene, CDR1 is MDHEN and CDR2 is SYDVKM. This CDR3 region has 13 residues. The CDR3 coding sequence is TGTGCCAGCACCCCGGGAGCTAATGAAAAACTGTTTTTT. Its protein product is CASTPGANEKLFF.

The chain links TRBV6-5 to TRBJ2-4; TRBD1 aligns across 8 bases. V shed 5 bases, J shed 2 bases, and the junction held 2 bases outside the gene matches. Germline-derived CDR1 and CDR2 are MNHEY and SVGAGI. CDR3 length equals 14 residues. CDR3: CASSNRGSKNIQYF. CDR3 DNA: TGTGCCAGCAGTAACAGGGGGTCCAAAAACATTCAGTACTTC.

In this sample, this clone turned up a few times. This chain links TRBV10-3 with TRBJ2-5; 7 positions agree with TRBD1. The trim removed 3 bases at V and 3 bases at J, leaving 1 base unmatched. Germline lookup yields CDR1 ENHRY and CDR2 SYGVKD. The CDR3 totals 13 residues. The CDR3 loop reads CAISEGGKETQYF. The CDR3 region has the DNA TGTGCCATCAGTGAAGGGGGCAAAGAGACCCAGTACTTC.

The genes are TRBV6-2 or TRBV6-3 and TRBJ1-2; D is undetermined. The CDR3 is 13 amino acids. Germline loops: CDR1 MNHEY, CDR2 SVGEGT. V was pared by 4 bases and J by 3 bases, with 9 bases between. CDR3 DNA: TGTGCCAGCAGTTTGGAGGCTTACTATGGCTACACCTTC. It specifies CASSLEAYYGYTF.

This clone was seen a handful of times. The rearrangement links TRBV11-2 to TRBJ1-5; 7 bases are a match to TRBD1. V trimming: 5 bases; J trimming: 4 bases; junction bases outside the gene matches: 8. Germline assignment: CDR1 SGHAT and CDR2 FQNNGV. There are 15 residues in the CDR3. The CDR3 bases are TGTGCCAGCAGCCGAGATGACAGGGCTAATCAGCCCCAGCATTTT. Protein: CASSRDDRANQPQHF.

The chain uses TRBV3-1 (or the pseudogene TRBV3-2) and TRBJ1-1; 7 positions agree with TRBD1. Germline-derived CDR1 and CDR2 are LGHDT and YNNKEL (reference sequence). The CDR3 spans 13 residues. Trimming took 4 bases from V and 6 from J; bases not matched to a gene: 5. The CDR3, as DNA: TGTGCCAGCAGCCTGGGACAGTTGGCTGAAGCTTTCTTT. It translates to CASSLGQLAEAFF.

The gene calls are TRBV11-2 and TRBJ2-3; TRBD1 matches 8 bases. There are 15 residues in the CDR3. V dropped 2 bases and J dropped 1; count of bases not matched to a gene: 2. Germline CDR1 reads SGHAT; CDR2 reads FQNNGV. The chain's CDR3 is CASSLSTGGTDTQYF. The CDR3 DNA reads TGTGCCAGCAGCTTATCGACAGGGGGCACAGATACGCAGTATTTT.

The chain combines TRBV3-1 (or the pseudogene TRBV3-2) with TRBJ2-7; D not resolved. The germline gives CDR1 LGHDT, CDR2 YNNKEL (reference sequence). Trimming left V 1 base short and J 3 bases short, with 13 bases between. This CDR3 contains 15 residues. The CDR3 here is CASSQGLSQLYEQYF. The CDR3 DNA reads TGTGCCAGCAGCCAAGGACTCAGTCAACTCTACGAGCAGTACTTC.

The V and J genes are TRBV2 and TRBJ2-3, with TRBD2 matching over 7 bases. The CDR3 totals 15 residues. V shed 6 bases, J shed 3 bases, and the junction held 9 bases outside the gene matches. Germline V gives CDR1 SNHLY, CDR2 FYNNEI. Here the CDR3 DNA reads TGTGCCAGCAGCATAAAGCGGGGTTGGACAGATACGCAGTATTTT. It is translated as CASSIKRGWTDTQYF.

This clone is a singleton in its sample. The chain couples TRBV27 to TRBJ1-6; D gene unclear. Trimming removed 6 bases from V and 4 bases from J, with 10 bases in between. This CDR3 has 14 residues. CDR1 and CDR2 (germline): MNHEY, SMNVEV (reference sequence). The CDR3 sequence: CASSLADYNSPLHF. CDR3 in DNA: TGTGCCAGCAGCCTCGCGGATTATAATTCACCCCTCCACTTT.

This clone was counted a single time. The chain has TRBV9 and TRBJ1-1; 7 nucleotides match TRBD1. Per germline, CDR1 SGDLS and CDR2 YYNGEE. Unmatched junction bases numbered 7, after V lost 4 bases and J lost 4 bases. This CDR3 has 14 amino acids. CDR3 region: CASSPRQGATEAFF. The DNA for the CDR3 is TGTGCCAGCAGCCCGCGACAGGGAGCCACTGAAGCTTTCTTT.

The chain couples TRBV5-6 to TRBJ1-1, with no clear D. CDR3 length: 14 amino acids. V dropped 6 bases and J dropped 8 bases, with 20 bases sitting between them. Germline-derived CDR1 and CDR2 are SGHDT and YYEEEE. The CDR3 is CASIGSAGLVEAFF. The DNA of the CDR3 is TGTGCCAGCATCGGGAGTGCGGGCTTAGTAGAAGCTTTCTTT.

The V call is TRBV3-1 (or the pseudogene TRBV3-2), the J call TRBJ2-2, with 10 bases fitting TRBD1. Germline-derived CDR1 and CDR2 are LGHDT and YNNKEL (reference sequence). Germline trimming cut 3 bases from V and 3 bases from J; bases unmatched to any gene: 1. This CDR3 region has 15 residues. The CDR3 protein is CASSHGTGDTGELFF. The CDR3 coding sequence is TGTGCCAGCAGCCACGGGACAGGGGACACCGGGGAGCTGTTTTTT.

The V gene is TRBV6-2 or TRBV6-3, the J gene TRBJ2-4, with D perhaps matching TRBD2 (5 bases). Deletions cut 2 bases from V and 4 bases from J, with 15 bases between. CDR3 size: 16 residues. Germline loops: CDR1 MNHEY, CDR2 SVGEGT. Written as DNA, the CDR3 is TGTGCCAGCAGTTACCCACCCAGCGGACCTAAAAACATTCAGTACTTC. This gives the protein CASSYPPSGPKNIQYF.

The J gene is TRBJ1-3, the V gene TRBV3-1 (or the pseudogene TRBV3-2); 9 nucleotides line up with TRBD1. Germline CDR1 reads LGHDT; CDR2 reads YNNKEL (reference sequence). The CDR3 is 16 amino acids. V trimming: 5 bases; J trimming: 3 bases; junction bases outside the gene matches: 8. CDR3 DNA: TGTGCCAGCAGCTCTTACAGGGGGCTTGGTGGAAACACCATATATTTT. Translation gives CASSSYRGLGGNTIYF.

A few counts support this clone. The chain carries TRBV6-2 or TRBV6-3 and TRBJ1-1; D remains ambiguous. V lost 2 bases, J lost 7 bases, and 8 bases lay in between. Germline V gives CDR1 MNHEY, CDR2 SVGEGT. This CDR3 comprises 12 residues. Here the CDR3 DNA reads TGTGCCAGCAGTTACGGACGGGGTGAAGCTTTCTTT. This encodes CASSYGRGEAFF.

This clone was counted a single time. The rearrangement uses TRBV15 and TRBJ2-5; maybe TRBD1 (5 bases). Germline CDR1 reads LNHNV; CDR2 reads YYDKDF (reference sequence). This CDR3 is built from 14 residues. The V end lost 6 bases, the J end lost 5 bases, and 16 bases lay between the germline ends. The CDR3 DNA is TGTGCCACCAGTCCCACAGGTTCATCCGAGACCCAGTACTTC. Amino acids: CATSPTGSSETQYF.

This sequence joins TRBV12-3 or TRBV12-4 and TRBJ2-7; tentative D call: TRBD1 (6 bases). The CDR3 has 13 residues. Trimming took off 8 bases at V and 7 bases at J, with 18 bases between the two ends. The CDR3 DNA is TGTGCCAGCTTACTTTCTGGGGGCCGGGAGCAGTACTTC. It specifies CASLLSGGREQYF.

This rearrangement joins TRBV2 to TRBJ1-1; 9 bases are a match to TRBD1. The CDR3 totals 16 residues. Germline V gene sequence: CDR1 SNHLY, CDR2 FYNNEI. V gave up 5 bases and J gave up 6 bases; unmatched junction bases: 13. In nucleotides, the CDR3 is TGTGCCAGCAGTAAATCCGGGACAGGGTTTAGAGCTGAAGCTTTCTTT. It specifies CASSKSGTGFRAEAFF.

This clone was detected only a few times. The chain couples TRBV5-1 to TRBJ1-1; TRBD1 is a possible D gene (6 bases). Trimming took off 4 bases at V and 1 base at J, with 14 bases between the two ends. CDR3 length: 15 amino acids. Germline loops: CDR1 SGHRS, CDR2 YFSETQ. The DNA for the CDR3 is TGCGCCAGCAGCCCGTCAGGACAGCCGAACACTGAAGCTTTCTTT. Translating gives CASSPSGQPNTEAFF. Full variable domain (remainder filled in from reference TRBV5-1 and TRBJ1-1): KAGVTQTPRYLIKTRGQQVTLSCSPISGHRSVSWYQQTPGQGLQFLFEYFSETQRNKGNFPGRFSGRQFSNSRSEMNVSTLELGDSALYLCASSPSGQPNTEAFFGQGTRLTVV.

V and J are TRBV6-2 or TRBV6-3 and TRBJ1-5, with a tentative D call TRBD1 (6 bases). Trimming pared 3 bases from V and 1 base from J, leaving 13 bases between. Germline loops: CDR1 MNHEY, CDR2 SVGEGT. The CDR3 extends over 16 amino acids. CDR3 sequence: CASSYGGGWSNQPQHF. Here the CDR3 DNA reads TGTGCCAGCAGTTATGGGGGCGGTTGGAGCAATCAGCCCCAGCATTTT.

This chain uses TRBV7-9 with TRBJ1-3; D unresolved. V was shortened by 5 bases and J by 0 bases, with 8 bases between the two germline ends. Germline V gene sequence: CDR1 SEHNR, CDR2 FQNEAQ (reference sequence). The CDR3 extends over 14 amino acids. The CDR3 loop is CASSPSFSGNTIYF. CDR3 in DNA: TGTGCCAGCAGCCCTAGTTTCTCTGGAAACACCATATATTTT.

This chain links TRBV11-2 with TRBJ2-7, with 7 bases identical to TRBD1. CDR3 length equals 14 residues. V was clipped by 5 bases and J by 5 bases; unmatched bases: 9. CDR1 is SGHAT, CDR2 FQNNGV, per germline. The chain's CDR3 is CASSQTGTVHEQYF. The DNA of the CDR3 is TGTGCCAGCAGCCAAACCGGGACAGTGCACGAGCAGTACTTC.

The chain combines TRBV11-2 with TRBJ2-1; D is unresolved. Germline loops: CDR1 SGHAT, CDR2 FQNNGV. Deletions cut 5 bases from V and 9 bases from J, with 11 bases between. The CDR3 spans 12 residues. CDR3 DNA: TGTGCCAGCAGCGTAGGCTTCGGTGAGCAGTTCTTC. Translating gives CASSVGFGEQFF.

This chain links TRBV23-1 with TRBJ2-5; possible D gene TRBD1, 6 bases. TRBV23-1 counts as an open reading frame of uncertain function. V was cut by 2 bases and J by 4 bases, with 14 bases left in between. The CDR3 covers 15 residues. CDR3 sequence (DNA): TGCGCCAGCAGTCAACCGACAGGAAGGGTAGAGACCCAGTACTTC. It encodes CASSQPTGRVETQYF.

The V and J genes are TRBV5-8 and TRBJ2-5, with D unresolved. Germline V lookup: CDR1 SGHTS, CDR2 YDEGEE. Trimming cost V 0 bases and J 1 base, with 16 bases left between them. This CDR3 is built from 17 residues. Written as DNA, the CDR3 is TGTGCCAGCAGCTTGGCAGGTTTCGAAACTTTCCAAGAGACCCAGTACTTC. Its protein product is CASSLAGFETFQETQYF.